The 25 T cell receptor beta chains in this list originate from one sample, sequenced in a study of CD8+ T cells in alopecia areata. RNA extraction and reverse transcription yielded cDNA as sequencing template. Assay: immunoSEQ multiplex PCR; the TCRdb copy retains only in-frame clones and omits some. The sample contains about 140,000 clones, approximately 86% of which appear only once. Described treatment: oral pan-JAK inhibitor, 5-10 mg twice daily. Sample: CD8+ T cells sorted from blood, taken at week 4, from a patient treated with tofacitinib. The receptors derive from a human donor with alopecia areata.

The sample holds one count of this clone. The chain links TRBV4-1 to TRBJ2-7; D uncertain. The V and J ends lost 0 bases and 3 bases respectively, with 9 bases between them. The CDR3 is 14 residues long. Looked up from germline, CDR1 is MGHRA and CDR2 is YSYEKL. The DNA for the CDR3 is TGCGCCAGCAGCCAAGATTCGGGTTACTACGAGCAGTACTTC. Translation gives CASSQDSGYYEQYF.

This chain connects TRBV7-9 to TRBJ2-1, with D hard to call. The CDR3 is 10 amino acids. Trimming left V 4 bases short and J 5 bases short, with 0 bases between. CDR1 SEHNR and CDR2 FQNEAQ come from the germline V gene (reference sequence). The chain's CDR3 is CASSYNEQFF. CDR3 DNA sequence: TGTGCCAGCAGCTACAATGAGCAGTTCTTC.

The V call is TRBV2, the J call TRBJ2-7, with TRBD2 as a possible D gene (6 bases). This CDR3 contains 15 residues. Trimming stripped 3 bases from V and 1 base from J, with 13 bases between. Per the germline V gene, CDR1 is SNHLY and CDR2 is FYNNEI. The CDR3 loop is CASSEKDYFSYEQYF. CDR3 bases: TGTGCCAGCAGTGAGAAGGACTACTTTTCCTACGAGCAGTACTTC.

V is TRBV27 and J is TRBJ2-1, with D uncertain. Germline-derived CDR1 and CDR2 are MNHEY and SMNVEV (reference sequence). CDR3 length equals 13 residues. V was clipped by 0 bases and J by 9 bases, with 9 bases between them. CDR3 protein: CASSLSVWSEQFF. CDR3 DNA: TGTGCCAGCAGTTTATCGGTCTGGAGTGAGCAGTTCTTC.

This chain joins TRBV29-1 and TRBJ2-6, with D uncertain. V was cut by 4 bases and J by 1 base, with 8 bases left in between. There are 14 residues in the CDR3. CDR1 and CDR2 (germline): SQVTM, ANQGSEA. This CDR3 is CSVVDGSGANVLTF. CDR3 in DNA: TGCAGCGTTGTAGACGGGTCTGGGGCCAACGTCCTGACTTTC.

Regarding this clone: The sample contains more than one DNA sequence encoding this CDR3. The rearrangement links TRBV29-1 to TRBJ2-1, with unresolved D. Germline V gives CDR1 SQVTM, CDR2 ANQGSEA. V shed 3 bases and J shed 0 bases, with 6 bases lying between them. The CDR3 is made up of 13 amino acids. The chain's CDR3 is CSVEVPSYNEQFF. CDR3 nucleotides: TGCAGCGTTGAGGTCCCCTCCTACAATGAGCAGTTCTTC.

The chain combines TRBV6-6 with TRBJ2-7, with D unclear. The CDR3 runs to 16 residues. CDR1 is MNHNY and CDR2 is SVGAGI in the germline V gene (reference sequence). Trimming removed 2 bases at V and 3 bases at J, with 17 bases between. The chain's CDR3 is CASSYLQAALNYEQYF. In DNA, the CDR3 is TGTGCCAGCAGTTACCTCCAGGCGGCCTTAAACTACGAGCAGTACTTC.

The chain is built from TRBV29-1 and TRBJ2-1; 15 bases are shared with TRBD2. Germline CDR1 is SQVTM and CDR2 is ANQGSEA. The CDR3 contains 15 residues. With 7 bases clipped from V and 8 bases from J, the junction kept 9 bases outside the gene matches. The CDR3 protein is CSARTSGRALDEQFF. In DNA, the CDR3 is TGCAGCGCGCGGACTAGCGGGAGGGCCCTCGATGAGCAGTTCTTC.

As for this clone: Other DNA sequences from this sample encode an identical CDR3 as well. The chain has TRBV29-1 and TRBJ2-2, with D unclear. V gave up 3 bases and J gave up 5 bases, with 4 bases separating them. Germline V CDR1 and CDR2: SQVTM, ANQGSEA. This CDR3 is built from 11 residues. The CDR3 coding sequence is TGCAGCGTTGAGAGGACCGGGGAGCTGTTTTTT. This sequence encodes CSVERTGELFF.

The chain couples TRBV7-9 to TRBJ2-7; TRBD2 is a possible D gene (5 bases). The ends were cut back, 4 bases at V and 3 bases at J, with 16 bases in the middle. The CDR3 covers 15 residues. The germline gives CDR1 SEHNR, CDR2 FQNEAQ (reference sequence). The chain's CDR3 is CASSSASGSYYEQYF. The DNA for the CDR3 is TGTGCCAGCAGCTCCGCGTCGGGGAGTTACTACGAGCAGTACTTC. The full variable domain, with the rest looked up from reference TRBV7-9 and TRBJ2-7, is DTGVSQNPRHKITKRGQNVTFRCDPISEHNRLYWYRQTLGQGPEFLTYFQNEAQLEKSRLLSDRFSAERPKGSFSTLEIQRTEQGDSAMYLCASSSASGSYYEQYFGPGTRLTVT.

The chain combines TRBV4-1 with TRBJ2-2; perhaps TRBD1 as D (6 bases). The ends were cut back, 4 bases at V and 6 bases at J, with 18 bases in the middle. This CDR3 contains 16 residues. Per the germline V gene, CDR1 is MGHRA and CDR2 is YSYEKL. Written as DNA, the CDR3 is TGCGCCAGCAGCCCCAGAAGCACGGACAGCCCCGGGGAGCTGTTTTTT. It translates to CASSPRSTDSPGELFF.

The J gene is TRBJ2-7, the V gene TRBV6-5, with TRBD2 identical over 12 bases. In germline, CDR1 is MNHEY, CDR2 SVGAGI. Trimming at V came to 2 bases and at J to 3 bases, leaving 2 bases not matched to a gene. The CDR3 has 15 amino acids. This CDR3 reads CASSYPTSGSYEQYF. Here the CDR3 DNA reads TGTGCCAGCAGTTACCCGACTAGCGGGAGCTACGAGCAGTACTTC.

The gene calls are TRBV11-2 and TRBJ1-2; D gene ambiguous. The V end was cut by 4 bases, the J end by 4 bases, with 16 bases between. The CDR3 is 15 residues long. Germline V gene sequence: CDR1 SGHAT, CDR2 FQNNGV. CDR3 sequence reads: CASSCPRADFYGYTF. In nucleotides, the CDR3 is TGTGCCAGCAGCTGTCCCCGTGCGGACTTCTATGGCTACACCTTC.

Of note for this clone: One end of the junction fails to match germline, which may point to a read error. V is TRBV7-7 and J is TRBJ2-5; 7 bases are shared with TRBD1. The CDR3 spans 14 residues. Germline V CDR1 and CDR2: SSHAT, FNYEAQ (reference sequence). The CDR3 DNA is TGTGCTAGCAGCCCAAGACAGGGTCAAGAGACCCAGTACTTC. It codes for CASSPRQGQETQYF. Using reference TRBV7-7 and TRBJ2-5 for the parts outside the CDR3, the full variable domain is GAGVSQSPRYKVTKRGQDVTLRCDPISSHATLYWYQQALGQGPEFLTYFNYEAQPDKSGLPSDRFSAERPEGSISTLTIQRTEQRDSAMYRCASSPRQGQETQYFGPGTRLLVL.

The chain is built from TRBV29-1 and TRBJ2-5; the D call may be TRBD1 or TRBD2 (5 bases each). With 0 bases removed from V and 4 bases from J, the gap between germline ends came to 6 bases. Germline loops: CDR1 SQVTM, CDR2 ANQGSEA. The CDR3 is 12 amino acids. The CDR3 protein is CSVEDGGETQYF. In DNA form, the CDR3 reads TGCAGCGTTGAAGATGGGGGAGAGACCCAGTACTTC.

A few counts support this clone. The CDR3 sequence: CSVEAARGLGETQYF. The CDR3 DNA reads as TGCAGCGTTGAAGCCGCCAGGGGACTAGGAGAGACCCAGTACTTC. The chain employs TRBV29-1 and TRBJ2-5; 8 positions agree with TRBD2. The V gene end was trimmed by 1 base and the J gene end by 4 bases; junction bases not matched to a gene: 8. CDR3 length: 15 amino acids. The germline V gene encodes CDR1 SQVTM and CDR2 ANQGSEA.

The chain links TRBV30 to TRBJ1-1; 12 bases map to TRBD1. In germline, CDR1 is GTSNPN, CDR2 SVGIG (reference sequence). The trim removed 5 bases at V and 1 base at J, leaving 8 bases unmatched. This CDR3 contains 16 residues. The DNA of the CDR3 is TGTGCCTGGGACCCCGGGACAGGGGGCCCGAACACTGAAGCTTTCTTT. This sequence encodes CAWDPGTGGPNTEAFF. The full variable domain, rest sourced from reference TRBV30 and TRBJ1-1, is SQTIHQWPATLVQPVGSPLSLECTVEGTSNPNLYWYRQAAGRGLQLLFYSVGIGQISSEVPQNLSASRPQDRQFILSSKKLLLSDSGFYLCAWDPGTGGPNTEAFFGQGTRLTVV.

V usage is TRBV7-6 and J usage is TRBJ2-5, with 10 nucleotides matching TRBD1. The germline CDR1 and CDR2 sequences are SGHVS and FNYEAQ. The CDR3 has 16 residues. V lost 4 bases and J lost 3; bases outside the gene matches: 8. CDR3 in DNA: TGTGCCAGCAGCTCACTCGGGACAGGGGTAGAAGAGACCCAGTACTTC. Protein sequence: CASSSLGTGVEETQYF. The entire variable domain, with the rest obtained from reference TRBV7-6 and TRBJ2-5, is as follows: GAGVSQSPRYKVTKRGQDVALRCDPISGHVSLYWYRQALGQGPEFLTYFNYEAQQDKSGLPNDRFSAERPEGSISTLTIQRTEQRDSAMYRCASSSLGTGVEETQYFGPGTRLLVL.

V usage is TRBV7-9 and J usage is TRBJ1-1; D perhaps matches TRBD1 (6 bases). The V end was cut by 2 bases, the J end by 1 base, with 11 bases between. CDR1 and CDR2 from the germline V gene are SEHNR and FQNEAQ (reference sequence). This CDR3 region has 15 residues. For the CDR3, the DNA is TGTGCCAGCAGCTTAAACAGGGAAGAGAACACTGAAGCTTTCTTT. Protein product: CASSLNREENTEAFF.

The genes are TRBV27 and TRBJ2-7; 8 nucleotides align to TRBD1. With 9 bases clipped from V and 2 bases from J, the junction kept 9 bases outside the gene matches. The CDR3 length is 14 residues. The germline CDR1 and CDR2 sequences are MNHEY and SMNVEV (reference sequence). The CDR3 DNA reads as TGTGCCAGTTCGGACAGGGTCCCTCCCTACGAGCAGTACTTC. It yields the protein CASSDRVPPYEQYF.

This chain uses TRBV27 with TRBJ2-7, with a tentative D call TRBD2 (6 bases). The V gene's germline CDR1 is MNHEY and CDR2 SMNVEV (reference sequence). Trimming shortened V by 8 bases and J by 0 bases, and 8 bases separated the two germline ends. The CDR3 has 12 amino acids. The CDR3 nucleotides read TGTGCCAGCGCGGGGAACTCCTACGAGCAGTACTTC. Protein sequence: CASAGNSYEQYF.

This clone was detected once. The chain recombines TRBV10-1 with TRBJ2-1, with D unresolved. Germline V gives CDR1 WNHNN, CDR2 SYGVQD (reference sequence). CDR3 length: 13 amino acids. V was shortened by 4 bases and J by 4 bases, with 8 bases between the two germline ends. The CDR3 here is CASSGSRYNEQFF. CDR3 DNA sequence: TGCGCCAGCAGTGGTTCCAGATACAATGAGCAGTTCTTC.

V gene TRBV27 combines with J gene TRBJ1-2, with 10 bases lining up with TRBD1. The CDR3 is 16 amino acids. The junction had 14 bases not matched to a gene; V was cut back by 5 bases and J by 8 bases. In germline, CDR1 is MNHEY, CDR2 SMNVEV (reference sequence). As DNA, the CDR3 is TGTGCCAGCAGTATCTCCCATCGACAGGGGGCCTGGGGCTACACCTTC. Translation: CASSISHRQGAWGYTF.

Regarding this clone: Other DNA sequences from this sample encode an identical CDR3 as well. This sequence joins TRBV5-6 and TRBJ2-1; D ambiguous. The V and J ends lost 0 bases and 6 bases respectively, with 4 bases between them. The germline gives CDR1 SGHDT, CDR2 YYEEEE. The CDR3 runs 12 residues. The CDR3 spells CASSLAGNEQFF. Here the CDR3 DNA reads TGTGCCAGCAGCTTGGCGGGCAATGAGCAGTTCTTC.

The chain has TRBV5-1 and TRBJ1-5; 7 bases agree with TRBD1. The CDR3 is 15 residues long. J was trimmed by 5 bases and V by 4 bases; bases with no gene match: 9. CDR1 and CDR2 from the germline V gene are SGHRS and YFSETQ. The CDR3 region has the DNA TGCGCCAGCAGCCCATCCGACAGGGAGTATCAGCCCCAGCATTTT. Translation: CASSPSDREYQPQHF.